A selection of T cell receptor beta chains follows, all from one sample in a study of T cell responses to AZD1222 COVID-19 vaccine. TCRdb's table, derived via immunoSEQ multiplex PCR, lists solely in-frame clones and lacks some. The sample consists of about 120,000 clones, over 75% of them appearing once. The source was peripheral blood, collected on day 0 of MenACWY control vaccination. These receptor sequences come from an adult in good health. The CDR3 runs from the conserved cysteine through the conserved F or W. The order of the fields is D gene, clone size, J gene, V gene, CDR3 protein, CDR3 DNA. A D gene is named only where the DNA matches it firmly. The size entry is marked missing in some rows and otherwise reads once, few, many or a size class.

D gene: NA
clone size: NA
J gene: TRBJ1-2
V gene: TRBV4-1
CDR3 protein: CASSQVQSQGHGYTF
CDR3 DNA: TGCGCCAGCAGCCAAGTTCAGTCTCAGGGCCATGGCTACACCTTC

D gene: NA
clone size: NA
J gene: TRBJ2-3
V gene: TRBV6-2/TRBV6-3
CDR3 protein: CASSSTRTDTQYF
CDR3 DNA: TGTGCCAGCAGTTCAACACGCACAGATACGCAGTATTTT

D gene: NA
clone size: NA
J gene: TRBJ2-4
V gene: TRBV24-1
CDR3 protein: CATSDARLRGRENIQYF
CDR3 DNA: TGTGCCACCAGTGACGCAAGACTGAGGGGTAGGGAAAACATTCAGTACTTC

D gene: NA
clone size: NA
J gene: TRBJ1-5
V gene: TRBV24-1
CDR3 protein: CATSDLSYQPQHF
CDR3 DNA: TGTGCCACCAGTGATTTGAGTTATCAGCCCCAGCATTTT

D gene: TRBD2
clone size: NA
J gene: TRBJ2-1
V gene: TRBV2
CDR3 protein: CASSESGVAGDEQFF
CDR3 DNA: TGTGCCAGCAGTGAAAGCGGGGTGGCTGGCGATGAGCAGTTCTTC

D gene: NA
clone size: NA
J gene: TRBJ1-3
V gene: TRBV5-5
CDR3 protein: CASSSAGPGNTIYF
CDR3 DNA: TGTGCCAGCAGCTCTGCAGGGCCTGGAAACACCATATATTTT

D gene: NA
clone size: NA
J gene: TRBJ1-5
V gene: TRBV7-8
CDR3 protein: CASSLFRNQPQHF
CDR3 DNA: TGTGCCAGCAGCTTATTCCGGAATCAGCCCCAGCATTTT

D gene: TRBD1
clone size: NA
J gene: TRBJ1-2
V gene: TRBV24-1
CDR3 protein: CATSDRDRGIYGYTF
CDR3 DNA: TGTGCCACCAGTGACCGGGACAGGGGAATCTATGGCTACACCTTC

D gene: TRBD1
clone size: once
J gene: TRBJ1-6
V gene: TRBV28
CDR3 protein: CASRYPDRDNSPLHF
CDR3 DNA: TGTGCCAGCAGGTACCCGGACAGGGATAATTCACCCCTCCACTTT

D gene: NA
clone size: NA
J gene: TRBJ2-1
V gene: TRBV6-5
CDR3 protein: CASSYSHTPGVGDQFF
CDR3 DNA: TGTGCCAGCAGTTACTCCCACACCCCGGGGGTTGGGGATCAGTTCTTC

D gene: TRBD1
clone size: NA
J gene: TRBJ2-7
V gene: TRBV25-1
CDR3 protein: CASSDRDRVYEQYF
CDR3 DNA: TGTGCCAGCAGTGACCGGGACAGAGTCTACGAGCAGTACTTC

D gene: NA
clone size: NA
J gene: TRBJ1-1
V gene: TRBV4-3
CDR3 protein: CASSQVGVPDEAFF
CDR3 DNA: TGCGCCAGCAGCCAAGTGGGGGTACCAGATGAAGCTTTCTTT

D gene: NA
clone size: NA
J gene: TRBJ2-7
V gene: TRBV21-1
CDR3 protein: CASSKGWTGGAYEQYF
CDR3 DNA: TGTGCCAGCAGCAAAGGATGGACAGGGGGAGCCTACGAGCAGTACTTC

D gene: NA
clone size: NA
J gene: TRBJ1-1
V gene: TRBV18
CDR3 protein: CASSPTNGNTEAFF
CDR3 DNA: TGTGCCAGCTCACCGACGAACGGGAACACTGAAGCTTTCTTT

D gene: TRBD1
clone size: NA
J gene: TRBJ2-3
V gene: TRBV5-1
CDR3 protein: CASSLGTGWSQTDTQYF
CDR3 DNA: TGCGCCAGCAGCTTGGGGACAGGGTGGTCGCAGACAGATACGCAGTATTTT

D gene: NA
clone size: NA
J gene: TRBJ2-1
V gene: TRBV3-1/TRBV3-2
CDR3 protein: CASSPRGGGSYNEQFF
CDR3 DNA: TGTGCCAGCAGCCCGAGAGGGGGGGGCTCCTACAATGAGCAGTTCTTC

D gene: NA
clone size: NA
J gene: TRBJ1-5
V gene: TRBV7-4
CDR3 protein: CATVIDSNQPQHF
CDR3 DNA: TGTGCCACCGTCATAGATAGCAATCAGCCCCAGCATTTT

D gene: TRBD1
clone size: NA
J gene: TRBJ1-6
V gene: TRBV7-9
CDR3 protein: CASTSTTGDFNSPLHF
CDR3 DNA: TGTGCCAGCACCTCCACTACAGGGGACTTTAATTCACCCCTCCACTTT

D gene: TRBD2
clone size: NA
J gene: TRBJ2-1
V gene: TRBV7-8
CDR3 protein: CASSLRGGRNEQFF
CDR3 DNA: TGTGCCAGCAGCTTGCGGGGGGGCCGGAATGAGCAGTTCTTC

D gene: NA
clone size: once
J gene: TRBJ2-7
V gene: TRBV7-2
CDR3 protein: CASSQQGVTGRFRVEQYF
CDR3 DNA: TGTGCCAGCAGCCAACAGGGAGTAACAGGGAGGTTTCGTGTCGAGCAGTACTTC

D gene: TRBD1
clone size: NA
J gene: TRBJ2-3
V gene: TRBV6-2/TRBV6-3
CDR3 protein: CASSYSRGRAHRDTQYF
CDR3 DNA: TGTGCCAGCAGTTACTCGAGGGGGCGGGCCCACCGAGATACGCAGTATTTT

D gene: TRBD1
clone size: NA
J gene: TRBJ2-5
V gene: TRBV18
CDR3 protein: CASSLNRGETQYF
CDR3 DNA: TGTGCCAGCTCTCTAAACAGGGGAGAGACCCAGTACTTC

D gene: NA
clone size: NA
J gene: TRBJ2-3
V gene: TRBV5-5
CDR3 protein: CASGLSPSTDTQYF
CDR3 DNA: TGTGCCAGTGGACTCAGCCCTAGCACAGATACGCAGTATTTT

D gene: TRBD1
clone size: NA
J gene: TRBJ2-7
V gene: TRBV6-2/TRBV6-3
CDR3 protein: CASSSTGGRSYEQYF
CDR3 DNA: TGTGCCAGCAGTTCGACAGGGGGCCGCTCCTACGAGCAGTACTTC

D gene: NA
clone size: NA
J gene: TRBJ2-3
V gene: TRBV9
CDR3 protein: CASSLDAGASTDTQYF
CDR3 DNA: TGTGCCAGCAGCCTCGACGCGGGGGCTAGCACAGATACGCAGTATTTT

D gene: NA
clone size: once
J gene: TRBJ2-4
V gene: TRBV27
CDR3 protein: CASSTTGWGAKNIQYF
CDR3 DNA: TGTGCCAGCAGCACGACCGGTTGGGGGGCCAAAAACATTCAGTACTTC

D gene: NA
clone size: NA
J gene: TRBJ1-4
V gene: TRBV5-6
CDR3 protein: CASSLFGGTNEKLFF
CDR3 DNA: TGTGCCAGCAGCTTGTTCGGGGGAACTAATGAAAAACTGTTTTTT

D gene: TRBD1
clone size: NA
J gene: TRBJ1-2
V gene: TRBV4-3
CDR3 protein: CASSQGTGGVEIRAYGYTF
CDR3 DNA: TGCGCCAGCAGCCAAGGAACAGGGGGCGTCGAAATCCGGGCTTATGGCTACACCTTC

D gene: NA
clone size: NA
J gene: TRBJ1-4
V gene: TRBV21-1
CDR3 protein: CASSKAERRADGKLFF
CDR3 DNA: TGTGCCAGCAGCAAAGCAGAAAGGAGAGCGGATGGAAAACTGTTTTTT

D gene: NA
clone size: NA
J gene: TRBJ1-1
V gene: TRBV11-2
CDR3 protein: CASSFGTQKGIAFF
CDR3 DNA: TGTGCCAGCAGCTTCGGGACACAAAAAGGGATAGCTTTCTTT

D gene: NA
clone size: once
J gene: TRBJ2-1
V gene: TRBV12-5
CDR3 protein: CASGLTTGTRREQFF
CDR3 DNA: TGTGCTAGTGGCCTTACGACCGGGACTCGGAGGGAGCAGTTCTTC

D gene: NA
clone size: NA
J gene: TRBJ1-5
V gene: TRBV6-6
CDR3 protein: CASSQHGNQPQHF
CDR3 DNA: TGTGCCAGCAGTCAACACGGAAATCAGCCCCAGCATTTT

D gene: NA
clone size: few
J gene: TRBJ2-2
V gene: TRBV5-1
CDR3 protein: CASSLIARNTGELFF
CDR3 DNA: TGCGCCAGCAGCTTGATAGCCAGAAACACCGGGGAGCTGTTTTTT

D gene: NA
clone size: NA
J gene: TRBJ1-1
V gene: TRBV18
CDR3 protein: CASSPLAGQGTEAFF
CDR3 DNA: TGTGCCAGCTCACCACTGGCAGGGCAGGGAACTGAAGCTTTCTTT

D gene: NA
clone size: once
J gene: TRBJ2-3
V gene: TRBV19
CDR3 protein: CASSSRDGTDTQYF
CDR3 DNA: TGTGCCAGTAGTTCCCGGGATGGGACAGATACGCAGTATTTT

D gene: NA
clone size: NA
J gene: TRBJ2-5
V gene: TRBV11-2
CDR3 protein: CASSLWTTMGETQYF
CDR3 DNA: TGTGCCAGCAGCTTATGGACCACAATGGGGGAGACCCAGTACTTC

D gene: TRBD1
clone size: once
J gene: TRBJ1-2
V gene: TRBV3-1/TRBV3-2
CDR3 protein: CASSQYRGHGYTF
CDR3 DNA: TGTGCCAGCAGCCAATACAGGGGGCATGGCTACACCTTC

D gene: TRBD2
clone size: NA
J gene: TRBJ2-2
V gene: TRBV19
CDR3 protein: CASSIGLAYTGELFF
CDR3 DNA: TGTGCCAGTAGTATCGGACTAGCGTACACCGGGGAGCTGTTTTTT

D gene: TRBD1
clone size: NA
J gene: TRBJ1-1
V gene: TRBV15
CDR3 protein: CATSRARGGEAFF
CDR3 DNA: TGTGCCACCAGCAGAGCCAGAGGGGGCGAAGCTTTCTTT

D gene: NA
clone size: NA
J gene: TRBJ1-2
V gene: TRBV5-7
CDR3 protein: CASSPRGCNYGYTF
CDR3 DNA: TGTGCCAGCAGCCCCCGGGGCTGTAACTATGGCTACACCTTC

D gene: NA
clone size: NA
J gene: TRBJ1-2
V gene: TRBV11-2
CDR3 protein: CASSPTTGSYGYTF
CDR3 DNA: TGTGCCAGCAGCCCAACAACAGGGTCTTATGGCTACACCTTC

D gene: NA
clone size: NA
J gene: TRBJ2-3
V gene: TRBV5-1
CDR3 protein: CASRMAGSTDTQYF
CDR3 DNA: TGCGCCAGCAGGATGGCGGGGAGCACAGATACGCAGTATTTT